This T cell receptor (beta chain) was sequenced in a study of human T cells and chemical hapten exposure. Overall study context: Reading of the patch tests, which applied 0.01% DPC to the upper back, occurred at 6 days. Chiefly female patients presented with alopecia areata, totalis or universalis. Points from the study as a whole: Versus controls, significantly more large CDR3 similarity clusters arose from expanded TCRs.

As regards this clonotype: The antigen is not known.

Trimming took off 2 bases at V and 3 bases at J, with 11 bases between the two ends. Germline V gene data show CDR1 as MNHEY and CDR2 as SMNVEV (reference sequence). The length of the CDR3 is 14 residues. MiXCR was run by TCRdb on the RACE reads, yielding one entry per CDR3 protein. The sample contains approximately 74,000 distinct CDR3 sequences, 25% to 40% of which appear only once. The time point is: patch test 1, 2 weeks after DPC sensitization. Treatment described: therapeutic diphenylcyclopropenone sensitization with weekly scalp DPC. Blood draws came before every patch-test application. The sequence was obtained from a man aged 40-49 years with alopecia areata. Some clones in this sample may be carry-over from other donors' samples. The chain joins TRBV27 to TRBJ2-7; no firm D call. Sequenced material: whole blood, taken in connection with sensitization to the hapten diphenylcyclopropenone (DPC). DNA for the CDR3: TGTGCCAGCAGTTTAACCCCAACCCACTACGAGCAGTACTTC. Amino acids: CASSLTPTHYEQYF.